These T cell receptor beta chains were read from a single sample in a study of T cells in tuberculosis. Data came from immunoSEQ multiplex PCR; TCRdb stores just in-frame clones and leaves some out. The sample has under 50,000 clones; 95% are singletons. Sequences were obtained from PBMCs. The source of these receptors is a donor aged 10 to 29 with latent tuberculosis or without tuberculosis infection. Both conserved end residues are part of each CDR3. Each record gives: V gene, J gene, clone size, D gene, CDR3 protein, CDR3 DNA. A D gene is named only where the DNA matches it firmly. Clone size is shown for a subset of rows, as once, few, many or a class of expanded clone.

TRBV29-1,TRBJ2-3,once,TRBD1,CSAKQGAGDTQYF,TGCAGCGCCAAACAGGGGGCCGGGGATACGCAGTATTTT
TRBV19,TRBJ2-7,few,.,CASRDSRGHEQYF,TGTGCCAGTAGGGACTCCAGGGGCCACGAGCAGTACTTC
TRBV5-1,TRBJ2-4,.,TRBD2,CASSLGFGTSGTKGAKNIQYF,TGCGCCAGCAGCTTGGGGTTTGGGACTAGCGGCACCAAAGGGGCCAAAAACATTCAGTACTTC
TRBV5-1,TRBJ2-1,once,.,CASSLAERVNEQFF,TGCGCCAGCAGCTTGGCCGAGAGGGTCAATGAGCAGTTCTTC
TRBV7-9,TRBJ1-3,.,TRBD1,CASSLQGAVGNTIYF,TGTGCCAGCAGCTTACAGGGGGCGGTTGGAAACACCATATATTTT
TRBV30,TRBJ1-5,once,.,CAWSVGLYSGLINQPQHF,TGTGCCTGGAGTGTTGGTCTATACTCCGGACTCATCAATCAGCCCCAGCATTTT
TRBV5-6,TRBJ1-1,.,.,CASSLRDLDNTEAFF,TGTGCCAGCAGCCTCCGTGACTTAGATAACACTGAAGCTTTCTTT
TRBV5-1,TRBJ2-1,.,TRBD1,CASSFRRQGVYNEQFF,TGCGCCAGCAGCTTTAGAAGACAGGGCGTGTACAATGAGCAGTTCTTC
TRBV7-9,TRBJ2-5,.,TRBD1,CASSVTGTGGSTQYF,TGTGCCAGCAGCGTAACCGGGACAGGGGGTTCAACCCAGTACTTC
TRBV30,TRBJ2-7,.,.,CAWSAGAQYEQYF,TGTGCCTGGAGCGCAGGGGCTCAGTACGAGCAGTACTTC
TRBV2,TRBJ2-1,once,TRBD2,CASSTSGSSYNEQFF,TGTGCCAGCAGTACTAGCGGTAGCTCCTACAATGAGCAGTTCTTC
TRBV6-1,TRBJ2-7,once,TRBD1,CASSERGREQYF,TGTGCCAGCAGTGAAAGGGGGCGCGAGCAGTACTTC
TRBV12-5,TRBJ1-1,.,.,CASGPGDSLVAEAFF,TGTGCTAGTGGGCCGGGGGACTCGCTGGTTGCTGAAGCTTTCTTT
TRBV7-2,TRBJ1-6,.,.,CASNYPGIPIPLHF,TGTGCCAGCAACTATCCGGGTATACCGATCCCCCTCCACTTT
TRBV5-1,TRBJ2-7,.,TRBD1,CASSLVQGAYEQYF,TGCGCCAGCAGCTTGGTACAGGGGGCCTACGAGCAGTACTTC
TRBV29-1,TRBJ1-1,.,.,CSVEGAGGGSTEAFF,TGCAGCGTTGAAGGGGCAGGAGGAGGTAGCACTGAAGCTTTCTTT
TRBV2,TRBJ2-5,.,.,CASSEESAQWTARQEETQYF,TGTGCCAGCAGTGAAGAGAGCGCCCAATGGACAGCACGGCAGGAGGAGACCCAGTACTTC
TRBV10-1,TRBJ2-1,.,TRBD2,CAREGGGPLEQFF,TGCGCCAGGGAGGGCGGGGGGCCCCTTGAGCAGTTCTTC